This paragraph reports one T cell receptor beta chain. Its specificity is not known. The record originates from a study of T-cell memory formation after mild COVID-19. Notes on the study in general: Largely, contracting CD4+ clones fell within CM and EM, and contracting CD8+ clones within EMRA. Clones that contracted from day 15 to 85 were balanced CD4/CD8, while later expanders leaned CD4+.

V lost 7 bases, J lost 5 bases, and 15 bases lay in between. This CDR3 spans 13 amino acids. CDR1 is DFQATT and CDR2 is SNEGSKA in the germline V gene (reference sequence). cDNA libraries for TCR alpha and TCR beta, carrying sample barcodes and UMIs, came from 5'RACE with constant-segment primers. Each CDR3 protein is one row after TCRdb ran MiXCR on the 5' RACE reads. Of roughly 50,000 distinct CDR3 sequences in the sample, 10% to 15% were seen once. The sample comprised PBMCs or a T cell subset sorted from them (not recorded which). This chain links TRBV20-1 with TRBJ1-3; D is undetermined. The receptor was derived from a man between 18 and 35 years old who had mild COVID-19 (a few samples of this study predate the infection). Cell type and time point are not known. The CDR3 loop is CSVTVPARNTIYF. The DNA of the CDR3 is TGCAGTGTTACCGTCCCCGCAAGAAACACCATATATTTT.